This T cell receptor beta chain was sequenced during a study of blood T cell repertoires in COVID-19. Study background: Acute and convalescent COVID-19 samples came from the United States, Italy and Spain.

Looked up from germline, CDR1 is SGHTA and CDR2 is FQGTGA. The CDR3 has 13 amino acids. Trimming took 6 bases from V and 9 from J; bases not matched to a gene: 9. Original analysis: Amplification with reference gene primers provided the estimates of nucleated cell counts. Assay: immunoSEQ multiplex PCR; the TCRdb copy retains only in-frame clones and omits some. V, J and clone size reflect that table, while D and trimming were determined from the DNA. The data hold 80,000 or so clones, with approximately 82% observed a single time. The receptor's source is a human donor in a cohort sampled during active COVID-19. The specimen was peripheral blood. V usage is TRBV7-3 and J usage is TRBJ1-1, with 8 bases that match TRBD1. Written as DNA, the CDR3 is TGTGCCAGCAGTTCCGGACAGGGTGGGAAAGCTTTCTTT. It is translated as CASSSGQGGKAFF.